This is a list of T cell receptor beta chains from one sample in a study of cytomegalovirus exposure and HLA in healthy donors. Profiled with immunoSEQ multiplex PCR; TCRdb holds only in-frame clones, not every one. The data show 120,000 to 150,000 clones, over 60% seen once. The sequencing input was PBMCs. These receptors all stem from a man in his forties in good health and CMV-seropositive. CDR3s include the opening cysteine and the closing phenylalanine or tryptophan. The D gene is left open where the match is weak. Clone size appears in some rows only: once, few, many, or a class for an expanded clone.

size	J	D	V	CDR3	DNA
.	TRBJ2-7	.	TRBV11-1	CASSLERQYEQYF	TGTGCCAGCAGCTTGGAGAGGCAGTACGAGCAGTACTTC
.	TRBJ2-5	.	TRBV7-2	CASSFGTGKETQYF	TGTGCCAGCAGCTTTGGAACAGGGAAAGAGACCCAGTACTTC
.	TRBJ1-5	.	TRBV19	CASSTGSYQPQHF	TGTGCCAGTAGCACCGGGTCATATCAGCCCCAGCATTTT
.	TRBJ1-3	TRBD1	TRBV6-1	CATLGGGSAGNTIYF	TGTGCCACCCTAGGGGGCGGATCCGCTGGAAACACCATATATTTT
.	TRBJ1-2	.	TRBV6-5	CASSHLPSVSGYTF	TGTGCCAGCAGCCATCTCCCCTCGGTTAGTGGCTACACCTTC
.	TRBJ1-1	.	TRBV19	CASTARPGKAFF	TGTGCCAGTACTGCCCGTCCGGGGAAAGCTTTCTTT
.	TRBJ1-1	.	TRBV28	CASRQGSVGNTEAFF	TGTGCCAGCAGGCAGGGGTCAGTGGGGAACACTGAAGCTTTCTTT
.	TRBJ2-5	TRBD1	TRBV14	CASSRDRGGQETQYF	TGTGCCAGCAGCCGCGACAGGGGGGGGCAAGAGACCCAGTACTTC
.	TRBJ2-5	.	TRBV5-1	CASSLQGLQETQYF	TGCGCCAGCAGCTTGCAGGGCCTACAAGAGACCCAGTACTTC
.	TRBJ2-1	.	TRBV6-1	CASSEQAGLRNEQFF	TGTGCCAGCAGTGAACAGGCGGGATTGCGGAATGAGCAGTTCTTC
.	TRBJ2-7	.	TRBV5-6	CASSLGASYEQYF	TGTGCCAGCAGCTTGGGGGCCTCCTACGAGCAGTACTTC
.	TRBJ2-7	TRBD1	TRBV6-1	CASNPTGGGYEQYF	TGTGCCAGCAACCCGACAGGGGGGGGCTACGAGCAGTACTTC
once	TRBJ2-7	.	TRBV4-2	CASSQDGSSFDEQYF	TGTGCCAGCAGCCAAGATGGGAGTTCGTTTGACGAGCAGTACTTC
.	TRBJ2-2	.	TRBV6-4	CAGIGRGDTGELFF	TGTGCCGGGATAGGACGGGGTGACACCGGGGAGCTGTTTTTT
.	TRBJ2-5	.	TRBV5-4	CASSLKGGETQYF	TGTGCCAGCAGCTTAAAGGGGGGGGAGACCCAGTACTTC
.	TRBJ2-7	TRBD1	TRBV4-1	CASSQAYRGLVYEQYF	TGCGCCAGCAGCCAAGCATACAGGGGTCTTGTCTACGAGCAGTACTTC
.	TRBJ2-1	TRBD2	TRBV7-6	CASSRRGTSGFNEQFF	TGTGCCAGCAGCCGCAGGGGGACTAGCGGATTCAATGAGCAGTTCTTC
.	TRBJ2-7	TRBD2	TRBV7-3	CASSSGQAGAAYEQYF	TGTGCCAGCAGCTCCGGCCAAGCGGGAGCAGCCTACGAGCAGTACTTC
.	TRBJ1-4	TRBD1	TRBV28	CASSLVPGTENEKLFF	TGTGCCAGCAGTTTAGTCCCCGGGACAGAAAATGAAAAACTGTTTTTT
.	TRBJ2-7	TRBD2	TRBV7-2	CASRPGLAGSGEQYF	TGTGCCAGCCGACCGGGACTAGCGGGATCGGGGGAGCAGTACTTC
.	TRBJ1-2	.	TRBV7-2	CASTRPGEGGYTF	TGTGCCAGCACCCGACCAGGGGAGGGTGGCTACACCTTC
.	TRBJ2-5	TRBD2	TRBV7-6	CASSISGNQETQYF	TGTGCCAGCAGCATTAGCGGGAACCAAGAGACCCAGTACTTC
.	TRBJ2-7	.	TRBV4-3	CASSQDRAPYEQYF	TGCGCCAGCAGCCAAGACAGGGCTCCCTACGAGCAGTACTTC